Given below is one T cell receptor beta chain in context. This receptor's antigen is unknown. No quality values exist for individual bases; no much larger clone is one base distant. This specimen belongs to a study of cytomegalovirus exposure and HLA in healthy donors (dated by TCRdb to about 2017). A note on the overall study: An earlier analysis of some 600 of the donors reported approximately 260 Gb of sequence data and 95 million to 140 million unique TCR beta sequences obtained from about 179 million T cells. Around 300 gigabases of sequencing data and 70 million to 100 million unique TCR sequences were included in an early release covering over 600 HLA-typed donors. Among the approximately 400 genotyped donors, more than 70% belonged to the genetic ancestry cluster associated with self-reported Caucasian donors. The aim of the study was to test whether cataloging public T cell receptors could identify signatures of past pathogen exposure. The study profiled the T cell repertoires of under 700 subjects by immunosequencing and related them to cytomegalovirus serostatus. Besides the first cohort of roughly 640 subjects, a separate validation cohort made up of some 110 different subjects was used. High-throughput TCR immunosequencing, statistical association of individual TCRs with disease status, and machine learning were combined to predict cytomegalovirus infection status. A later analysis re-analyzed previously published TCR beta repertoires from 666 donors and added high-resolution HLA genotyping to study TCR occurrence patterns. Rather than using new phenotypic data, the later analysis identified candidate immune exposures from TCR beta sequences and from how often those sequences occurred across donors. In an earlier analysis of roughly 540 of the donors, high-throughput TCR beta sequencing was used to judge whether each TCR beta V gene segment behaved as functional or pseudogenic. Donor age, sex, ethnicity and CMV serostatus were collected together with the repertoire data. A later genetic analysis used genome-wide SNP genotypes for about three fifths of the 666 donors, treating that subset as a discovery cohort. Every discovery cohort repertoire had been produced on one sequencing platform. HLA typing covered class I and class II loci at four-digit resolution. Typing coverage differed by locus: A, B, C, DRB1 and DQB1 were typed in roughly 620-630 donors, DQA1 in around 500, DPA1 in nearly 610, and DPB1 in 400 to 490. Roughly five DR-DQ haplotypes were handled as single units for association and clustering, since linkage in the cohort was strong. Across around 400 genotyped donors of the cohort, an average of about 240,000 unique TCR beta nucleotide sequences per donor were sequenced, and 15% to 20% of those sequences were non-productive.

Results the study describes overall, beyond this receptor: For the cohort, immune exposure information was limited to CMV serostatus. Some IMGT-functional V segments, including TRBV6-2 and TRBV6-3, could not be distinguished by the 87-base-pair reads and were therefore excluded. Only TCR beta chains were sequenced in this cohort, and the absence of alpha or paired-chain data limited detectable features. In a later analysis, HLA-associated TCR beta chains were found to be more clonally expanded and to have lower generation probabilities than equally common non-associated chains. Linkage disequilibrium might explain the correlated functional status among segregating V segments, but an unknown experimental factor could not be ruled out. Compared with the 666-donor mean, donors in an Asian-associated ancestry cluster had fewer N-insertions in productive TCRs, according to a later genetic analysis. In a later analysis, several top co-occurrence clusters were reported to appear linked to parvovirus B19, influenza, CMV and Epstein-Barr virus. Because HLA typing was missing for some donors at each locus, association tests included only the typed subset. Specific HLA alleles were associated with 15,000 to 20,000 TCR beta sequences at a false discovery rate of 0.05 in a later analysis. In both the original and validation cohorts, the classifier was reported to diagnose cytomegalovirus status with high specificity and sensitivity. Across donors, most TCR sequences were observed very rarely, whereas some public TCRs were present in many individuals. The earlier analysis of 587 of the donors excluded some 15 rarely observed V segments, including chromosome 9 orphons, because counts were too low. In vitro tests confirmed that a few of the cytomegalovirus-associated TCR beta chains recognize cytomegalovirus antigens. Broadly in line with IMGT annotations, most TCR beta V segments showed up in productive rearrangements about 87% or about 30% of the time in an earlier analysis of roughly 590 of the donors. Presence/absence analyses assumed roughly uniform sequencing depth across donors, an assumption that may not hold. A later analysis found that TCR association rates varied across HLA loci, with DRB1 alleles showing the most associated TCRs and HLA-C alleles the fewest. A further reported finding was that TCR beta sequences accurately predicted the HLA-A and HLA-B alleles for most subjects in the first cohort. According to a later analysis, most CMV-associated TCR beta chains appeared to be HLA-restricted, and the HLA associations seemed to be driven largely by CMV exposure. Assigning TCR associations to individual alleles was difficult when HLA alleles, especially DR and DQ, strongly co-occurred. The study listed 164 TCR beta chains as associated with cytomegalovirus. A group of highly shared sequence variants was considered likely to be a technical artifact of the sequencing pipeline. It was suggested by the authors that the approach could potentially be generalized to other disease states and immunological phenotypes. An association between a missense DCLRE1C variant and V-gene and J-gene trimming of TCR beta chains was found in a later genetic analysis and replicated in an independent cohort.

Taken from the germline V gene, the CDR1 and CDR2 loops are SNHLY and FYNNEI. Spanning cysteine to phenylalanine, the CDR3 consists of 12 amino acids. Kept here is only the CDR3 DNA, which spans 36 bases and is read in frame from base 1. V loses 4 bases, J loses 4 bases, and the germline ends lie 8 bases apart. In total, just over 650 healthy bone marrow donors made up the cohort. At the time of sampling, all cohort members were nominally healthy, though unrecorded immune exposures were likely present. The donor tested CMV seronegative, placing the donor among the 352 seronegative members of the cohort. Each donor provided a peripheral blood sample, and peripheral blood mononuclear cells were used for TCR beta sequencing. The Qiagen DNeasy Blood Extraction Kit was used to extract genomic DNA from the blood cell samples. Libraries were prepared through the immunoSEQ multiplex PCR assay. For the multiplex PCR, a mixture combining 60 forward primers for TCR Vbeta segments and 13 reverse primers for TCR Jbeta segments was used. The CDR3 region of rearranged TCR beta genes was amplified from genomic DNA by a multiplex PCR assay. The amplified TCR beta libraries were sequenced on the Illumina HiSeq System as 87-base-pair reads. The source study handled its data this way. A later analysis tallied about 77 million unique TCR beta chains across the approximately 670 repertoires, and around 9.9 million of those chains were shared by two or more donors. A nearest-neighbor algorithm error-corrected the raw reads and collapsed the reads into unique sequences, merging closely related sequences to remove PCR and sequencing errors. CDR3 sequences were aligned to IMGT reference sequences to assign V, D and J gene segments. Each retained sequence needed at least a six-nucleotide match to both a V gene segment and a J gene segment. A rearrangement counted as productive if the CDR3 had no stop codons and remained in frame with V and J, and every other rearrangement counted as non-productive. Following IMGT convention, CDR3 was defined as the stretch from the second conserved V-encoded cysteine to the conserved J-encoded phenylalanine. The earlier analysis of about 610 of the donors excluded sequences that lacked an unambiguous match to a single V gene segment. In an earlier analysis of a few hundred of the donors, V segments were called functional above 56.7% productive rearrangements and were called segregating when the between-donor standard deviation exceeded 5%. To diagnose cytomegalovirus status from the catalog of TCR beta chain sequences, a statistical classification framework was built. In a later analysis, V and J genes were assigned by comparing TCR nucleotide sequences against IMGT/GENE-DB human TR gene sequences. Using the TCRdist pipeline, a later analysis assigned CDR3 sequences along with most-parsimonious VDJ recombination scenarios. In a later analysis, every TCR beta chain was defined by the combination of its CDR3 amino acid sequence and its V-gene family, and reads without a unique V-gene family were dropped. In a later analysis, fewer than 650 highly shared, low-generation-probability nucleotide sequences were removed to address suspected cross-contamination and a sequencing artifact. In a later analysis, a clonal expansion index was calculated for each public chain from normalized within-repertoire ranks of inferred template counts. A later analysis computed generation probabilities with a VDJ recombination model fitted to out-of-frame rearrangements, and checked the results against IGoR. A later analysis scored TCR-TCR, TCR-HLA and TCR-CMV co-occurrence with hypergeometric tests, applying a repertoire-size bias correction to TCR pairs. In a later analysis, false discovery rates were estimated by permuting HLA or CMV assignments 20 times. A later analysis grouped co-occurring TCRs with DBSCAN, adding TCRdist sequence similarity when clustering within HLA-allele-positive subsets. Co-occurrence clustering excluded repertoires with fewer than 30,000 or more than 120,000 public chains, plus five with anomalous nucleotide sharing. TCRdb mirrors the immuneACCESS table, restricted to in-frame sequences. Some clones are absent from its copies; in checked studies, under half trace to an unresolved V gene, and the reason for the others is unknown. V, J and clone size reflect that table, while D and trimming were determined from the DNA. This sample gives some 140,000 clones in total; approximately 69% of them show up just once. The ten largest clones take up roughly 2% of the sample.

The source is a man younger than 40 in good health and CMV-seronegative. Sequencing input: PBMCs. In this chain, TRBV2 is recombined with TRBJ2-7; the D segment could be TRBD1, given 5 matching bases. The base sequence is TGTGCCAGCAGTGTGGCAGGGTACGAGCAGTACTTC. This codes for CASSVAGYEQYF.